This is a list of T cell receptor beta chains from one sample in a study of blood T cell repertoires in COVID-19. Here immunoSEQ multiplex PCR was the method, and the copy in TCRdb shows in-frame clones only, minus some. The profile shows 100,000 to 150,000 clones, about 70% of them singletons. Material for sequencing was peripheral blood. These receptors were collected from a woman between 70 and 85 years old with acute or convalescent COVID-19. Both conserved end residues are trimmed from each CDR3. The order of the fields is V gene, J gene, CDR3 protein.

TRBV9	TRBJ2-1	ASSVGDGAREQF
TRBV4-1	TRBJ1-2	ASSQRGGNYGYT
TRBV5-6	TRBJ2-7	ASSLGAGGETYEQY
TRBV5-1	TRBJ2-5	ASSSSTSGGSETQY
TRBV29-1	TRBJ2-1	SVEDYRTSGNEQF
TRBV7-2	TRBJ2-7	ASSSPGTGNYEQY
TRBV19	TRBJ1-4	ASRPGHSNEKLF
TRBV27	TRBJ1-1	ASSPTRGENTEAF
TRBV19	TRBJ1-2	ASSIDSLNIGQGKDGYT
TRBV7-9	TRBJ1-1	ASSPVVGRNTEAF
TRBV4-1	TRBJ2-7	ASSQRGRTYEQY
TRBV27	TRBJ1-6	ASSHRDRQYPLH
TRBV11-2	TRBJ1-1	ASSPAVGQGAF
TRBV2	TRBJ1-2	ATSLGIERYT
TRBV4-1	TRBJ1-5	ASSQVPGSNQPQH
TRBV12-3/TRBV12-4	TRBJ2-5	ASSPSIAETQY
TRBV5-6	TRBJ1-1	ASSLLDSRTEAF
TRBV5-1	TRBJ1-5	ASSLTSREYQPQH
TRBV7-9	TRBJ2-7	ASSLEAGDEQY
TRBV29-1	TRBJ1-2	SVSTGTHYGYT
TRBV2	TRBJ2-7	ASSAPTWSSYEQY
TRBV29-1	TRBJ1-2	SVTTDRGNNYGYT
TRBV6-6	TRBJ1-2	ASRGQGADGYT
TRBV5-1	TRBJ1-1	ASSLAQQGGTEAF
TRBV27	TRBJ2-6	ASSLVRAGANVLT
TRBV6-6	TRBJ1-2	ASSAATGETYGYT
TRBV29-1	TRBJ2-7	SAGGQPYEQY
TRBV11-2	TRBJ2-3	ASSLDRGGTQY
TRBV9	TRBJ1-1	ASSVTVNTEAF
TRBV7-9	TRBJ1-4	ASSLGHPATNEKLF
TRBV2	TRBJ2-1	ASSETGGYNEQF
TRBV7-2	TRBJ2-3	ASSSLSRGTQY
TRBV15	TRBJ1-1	ATSRDRGTNTEAF
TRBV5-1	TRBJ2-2	ASSSIGTGGTGELF
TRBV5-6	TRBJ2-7	ASSSTGVEEQY
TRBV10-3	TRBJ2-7	AISKSGTGDEQY
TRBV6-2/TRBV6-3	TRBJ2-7	ASSPPRQVYEQY